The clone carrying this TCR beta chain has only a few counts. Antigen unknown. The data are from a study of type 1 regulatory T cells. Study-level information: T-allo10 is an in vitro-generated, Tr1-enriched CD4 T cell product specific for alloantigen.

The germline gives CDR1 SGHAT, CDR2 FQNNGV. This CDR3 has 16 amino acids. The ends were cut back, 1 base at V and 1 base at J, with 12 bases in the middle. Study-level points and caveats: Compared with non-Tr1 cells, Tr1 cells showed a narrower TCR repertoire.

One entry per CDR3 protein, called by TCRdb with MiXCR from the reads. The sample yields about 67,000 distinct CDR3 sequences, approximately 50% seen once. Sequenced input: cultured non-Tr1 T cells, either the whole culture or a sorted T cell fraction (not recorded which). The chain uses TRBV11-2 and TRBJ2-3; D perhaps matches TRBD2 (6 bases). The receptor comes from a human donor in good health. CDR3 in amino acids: CASSLVGGYGTDTQYF. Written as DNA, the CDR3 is TGTGCCAGCAGCTTAGTCGGAGGGTACGGCACAGATACGCAGTATTTT. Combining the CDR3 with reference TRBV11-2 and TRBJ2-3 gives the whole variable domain EAGVAQSPRYKIIEKRQSVAFWCNPISGHATLYWYQQILGQGPKLLIQFQNNGVVDDSQLPKDRFSAERLKGVDSTLKIQPAKLEDSAVYLCASSLVGGYGTDTQYFGPGTRLTVL.